Reported below is one T cell receptor beta chain. This entry belongs to a study of blood T cell repertoires in COVID-19. Looking at the study overall: Sources were T cells, B-cell-depleted T cells, or PBMCs; the material itself was cDNA or gDNA.

Some clones are missing from TCRdb's copy, which holds only in-frame ones; the method was immunoSEQ multiplex PCR. Of approximately 330,000 clones listed, roughly 89% were seen once; the top ten hold roughly a tenth. This CDR3 spans 11 amino acids. Trimming removed 8 bases from V and 7 bases from J; junction bases left unmatched: 6. Looked up from germline, CDR1 is SQVTM and CDR2 is ANQGSEA. Participants were placed into cohorts based on the clinical history they reported. The source is a woman younger than 45 who had recovered from COVID-19. The sequenced sample was PBMCs or T cells enriched from blood (not recorded which). The chain joins TRBV29-1 to TRBJ1-1, with TRBD1 identical over 8 bases. CDR3 sequence: CSTGGLDEAFF. Here the CDR3 DNA reads TGCAGCACAGGGGGGTTAGATGAAGCTTTCTTT.